The 22 T cell receptor beta chains listed next were all sequenced from one sample in a study of blood T cell repertoires in COVID-19. Repertoires were generated with immunoSEQ multiplex PCR, while TCRdb's copy carries only in-frame clones and drops some. The sample shows 70,000 to 80,000 clones, 85% to 95% of them seen only once. The sequencing input was peripheral blood. These receptors all come from a woman in her sixties or seventies with active COVID-19.

The chain is built from TRBV5-4 and TRBJ1-6, with 8 bases that match TRBD1. Germline V gene sequence: CDR1 SGHNT, CDR2 YYREEE (reference sequence). This CDR3 region has 16 residues. V trimming: 2 bases; J trimming: 6 bases; junction bases outside the gene matches: 7. In nucleotides, the CDR3 is TGTGCCAGCAGCTTCTATGGGCAGGGGGCTAATTCACCCCTCCACTTT. This codes for CASSFYGQGANSPLHF.

This sequence joins TRBV19 and TRBJ2-7, with 7 bases lining up with TRBD1. CDR1 is LNHDA and CDR2 is SQIVND in the germline V gene (reference sequence). Trimming removed 5 bases from V and 4 bases from J; junction bases left unmatched: 5. CDR3 length equals 13 residues. DNA of the CDR3: TGTGCCAGTAGTGCCGGGACAGAGTACGAGCAGTACTTC. It is translated as CASSAGTEYEQYF.

The genes are TRBV18 and TRBJ1-1; 8 positions agree with TRBD1. V shed 1 base and J 3 bases; nucleotides not matched to a gene: 10. This CDR3 is built from 17 residues. Germline loops: CDR1 KGHSH, CDR2 LQKENI. The chain's CDR3 is CASSPLRQGYEHTEAFF. The CDR3 DNA follows: TGTGCCAGCTCACCACTACGACAGGGGTATGAGCACACTGAAGCTTTCTTT.

The chain recombines TRBV18 with TRBJ2-2; TRBD1 is a possible D gene (6 bases). The CDR3 is made up of 15 amino acids. The V and J ends lost 2 bases and 1 base respectively, with 8 bases between them. Germline assignment: CDR1 KGHSH and CDR2 LQKENI. The CDR3 DNA reads as TGTGCCAGCTCACCAGACAGGAAGAACACCGGGGAGCTGTTTTTT. Its protein is CASSPDRKNTGELFF.

The chain recombines TRBV6-6 with TRBJ2-2; D might be TRBD1 (5 bases). This CDR3 has 14 amino acids. Germline assignment: CDR1 MNHNY and CDR2 SVGAGI (reference sequence). The V end lost 5 bases, the J end lost 2 bases, and 9 bases lay between the germline ends. The CDR3 region has the DNA TGTGCCAGCAGTCGACAGATTAACACCGGGGAGCTGTTTTTT. The encoded protein is CASSRQINTGELFF.

The genes are TRBV6-5 and TRBJ2-1; possible D gene TRBD1, 5 bases. Trimming pared 6 bases from V and 11 bases from J, leaving 17 bases between. This CDR3 is built from 13 residues. CDR1 is MNHEY and CDR2 is SVGAGI in the germline V gene. In nucleotides, the CDR3 is TGTGCCAGCAGAAGTGAGAGCACAGGCCAGCAGTTCTTC. It is translated as CASRSESTGQQFF.

This sequence joins TRBV11-2 and TRBJ2-2; 8 bases align to TRBD2. The CDR3 runs 14 residues. With 10 bases clipped from V and 6 bases from J, the junction kept 10 bases outside the gene matches. Germline assignment: CDR1 SGHAT and CDR2 FQNNGV. The CDR3 loop reads CANKQRETSGELFF. The CDR3 region has the DNA TGTGCCAATAAACAGCGGGAGACCTCCGGGGAGCTGTTTTTT. The full variable domain, in which reference TRBV11-2 and TRBJ2-2 provide the parts outside the CDR3, is EAGVAQSPRYKIIEKRQSVAFWCNPISGHATLYWYQQILGQGPKLLIQFQNNGVVDDSQLPKDRFSAERLKGVDSTLKIQPAKLEDSAVYLCANKQRETSGELFFGEGSRLTVL.

This chain joins TRBV7-6 and TRBJ2-5; 12 nucleotides match TRBD2. CDR1 and CDR2 (germline): SGHVS, FNYEAQ. Losses at the gene ends were 4 bases for V and 4 bases for J; bases not matched to a gene: 4. CDR3 length: 15 residues. The CDR3 protein is CASSSTGLAGETQYF. The CDR3, as DNA: TGTGCCAGCAGCTCCACGGGACTAGCGGGAGAGACCCAGTACTTC.

The gene calls are TRBV5-1 and TRBJ2-1; TRBD1 agrees at 11 bases. Unmatched junction bases numbered 3, after V lost 0 bases and J lost 4 bases. The CDR3 has 16 residues. Germline V gene data show CDR1 as SGHRS and CDR2 as YFSETQ. The CDR3 region is CASSLGGTGGYNEQFF. The DNA of the CDR3 is TGCGCCAGCAGCTTGGGAGGGACAGGGGGGTACAATGAGCAGTTCTTC. Looking up the rest from reference TRBV5-1 and TRBJ2-1 gives the full variable domain: KAGVTQTPRYLIKTRGQQVTLSCSPISGHRSVSWYQQTPGQGLQFLFEYFSETQRNKGNFPGRFSGRQFSNSRSEMNVSTLELGDSALYLCASSLGGTGGYNEQFFGPGTRLTVL.

This chain connects TRBV28 to TRBJ1-1; 8 nucleotides align to TRBD1. The germline V gene encodes CDR1 MDHEN and CDR2 SYDVKM. V was pared by 5 bases and J by 1 base, with 6 bases of the junction left unmatched. The CDR3 contains 15 residues. DNA for the CDR3: TGTGCCAGCAGTAACCGGGGACAGGCGAACACTGAAGCTTTCTTT. This codes for CASSNRGQANTEAFF. Full variable domain (remainder filled in from reference TRBV28 and TRBJ1-1): DVKVTQSSRYLVKRTGEKVFLECVQDMDHENMFWYRQDPGLGLRLIYFSYDVKMKEKGDIPEGYSVSREKKERFSLILESASTNQTSMYLCASSNRGQANTEAFFGQGTRLTVV.

CDR3 in DNA: TGTGCCAGCTCACCGGTAGCAGTCTCGAACACCGGGGAGCTGTTTTTT. This gives the protein CASSPVAVSNTGELFF. The chain couples TRBV18 to TRBJ2-2; D unclear. Trimming pared 3 bases from V and 0 bases from J, leaving 11 bases between. This CDR3 spans 16 amino acids. Germline V lookup: CDR1 KGHSH, CDR2 LQKENI.

The chain uses TRBV6-6 and TRBJ2-7, with 9 nucleotides matching TRBD1. The germline gives CDR1 MNHNY, CDR2 SVGAGI (reference sequence). V lost 8 bases, J lost 6 bases, and 8 bases stayed unmatched. CDR3 length: 13 residues. For the CDR3, the DNA is TGTGCCAGCGGCTCGACAGGGGGTAGCGAGCAGTACTTC. Translating it yields CASGSTGGSEQYF.

The rearrangement uses TRBV29-1 and TRBJ2-1, with TRBD1 matching 9 bases. From germline, CDR1 is SQVTM and CDR2 ANQGSEA. The CDR3 totals 12 residues. V lost 7 bases and J lost 5; bases outside the gene matches: 3. CDR3 amino acids: CSGGQGNNEQFF. DNA of the CDR3: TGCAGCGGCGGACAGGGGAACAATGAGCAGTTCTTC.

CDR3 sequence reads: CASSQDRRGGGYTF. The DNA for the CDR3 is TGCGCCAGCAGCCAAGATCGGCGCGGGGGGGGCTACACCTTC. The J gene is TRBJ1-2, the V gene TRBV4-1; tentatively, D is TRBD1 (5 bases). The CDR3 has 14 residues. The germline V gene has CDR1 MGHRA and CDR2 YSYEKL. V was clipped by 0 bases and J by 8 bases, with 13 bases between them.

The J gene is TRBJ2-1, the V gene TRBV3-1 (or the pseudogene TRBV3-2); 7 nucleotides align to TRBD2. Germline CDR1 and CDR2: LGHDT and YNNKEL (reference sequence). V shed 1 base and J 8 bases; nucleotides not matched to a gene: 17. The CDR3 contains 18 residues. The CDR3 loop is CASSQGIPTNFRGDEQFF. Here the CDR3 DNA reads TGTGCCAGCAGCCAAGGAATCCCTACAAACTTCCGGGGGGATGAGCAGTTCTTC.

The gene calls are TRBV5-1 and TRBJ2-5, with TRBD2 as a possible D gene (7 bases). Germline lookup yields CDR1 SGHRS and CDR2 YFSETQ. The CDR3 is 15 amino acids. Deletions cut 3 bases from V and 2 bases from J, with 14 bases between. CDR3 sequence (DNA): TGCGCCAGCAGCTGGGGGGCTAGCGGTCAAGAGACCCAGTACTTC. This encodes CASSWGASGQETQYF.

The chain recombines TRBV19 with TRBJ2-5, with 10 bases that match TRBD1. V was pared by 5 bases and J by 1 base, with 7 bases of the junction left unmatched. The CDR3 sequence is 16 residues long. Germline V gene sequence: CDR1 LNHDA, CDR2 SQIVND (reference sequence). The chain's CDR3 is CASSPGTGVGQETQYF. The CDR3, as DNA: TGTGCCAGTAGTCCAGGGACAGGGGTAGGCCAAGAGACCCAGTACTTC.

This clone has a single count. The CDR3 protein is CASRAGQNTGELFF. CDR3 DNA: TGTGCCAGCAGGGCCGGACAGAACACCGGGGAGCTGTTTTTT. The V gene is TRBV6-6, the J gene TRBJ2-2, with a weak D call TRBD1 (5 bases). The CDR3 runs to 14 residues. CDR1 and CDR2 (germline): MNHNY, SVGAGI (reference sequence). Trimming shortened V by 6 bases and J by 1 base, and 9 bases separated the two germline ends.

This sequence joins TRBV3-1 (or the pseudogene TRBV3-2) and TRBJ2-2, with 11 bases that match TRBD1. Germline V gene lookup returns CDR1 LGHDT and CDR2 YNNKEL (reference sequence). This CDR3 has 17 residues. With V trimmed by 0 bases and J by 4 bases, 4 bases remained unmatched. DNA of the CDR3: TGTGCCAGCAGCCAAGATCCGGACAGGGGGCGCACCGGGGAGCTGTTTTTT. This codes for CASSQDPDRGRTGELFF.

Here the CDR3 DNA reads TGTGCCAGCAGGTTACTAGCGGGAGAATACAATGAGCAGTTCTTC. Translating gives CASRLLAGEYNEQFF. This chain joins TRBV7-8 and TRBJ2-1; 11 bases are shared with TRBD2. The ends lost 6 bases at V and 4 bases at J; junction bases unmatched: 5. The germline gives CDR1 SGHVS, CDR2 FQNEAQ. The CDR3 runs to 15 residues.

In this sample, this clone turned up a few times. The V call is TRBV3-1 (or the pseudogene TRBV3-2), the J call TRBJ2-1; 11 bases are a match to TRBD1. Germline CDR1 LGHDT, CDR2 YNNKEL (reference sequence). There are 14 residues in the CDR3. The junction had 4 bases not matched to a gene; V was cut back by 3 bases and J by 9 bases. The CDR3 DNA sequence: TGTGCCAGCAGCCAGGGACAGGGGGGGGGTGAGCAGTTCTTC. Translated, it gives CASSQGQGGGEQFF.

The chain combines TRBV5-6 with TRBJ2-5, with a tentative D call TRBD1 (5 bases). Trimming stripped 2 bases from V and 5 bases from J, with 16 bases between. The germline gives CDR1 SGHDT, CDR2 YYEEEE. The CDR3 consists of 15 residues. The CDR3 region is CASSLSDSWGETQYF. The DNA for the CDR3 is TGTGCCAGCAGCTTATCTGACAGTTGGGGCGAGACCCAGTACTTC. Drawing the rest from reference TRBV5-6 and TRBJ2-5, the complete variable domain is DAGVTQSPTHLIKTRGQQVTLRCSPKSGHDTVSWYQQALGQGPQFIFQYYEEEERQRGNFPDRFSGHQFPNYSSELNVNALLLGDSALYLCASSLSDSWGETQYFGPGTRLLVL.